This entry describes one TCR beta chain. Its antigen is as yet unknown. The CDR3 has 14 residues. Germline CDR1 is PRHDT and CDR2 is FYEKMQ (reference sequence). The V segment lost 3 bases and the J segment 3 bases; nucleotides outside the gene matches: 3. The data are from a study of cytomegalovirus exposure and HLA in healthy donors. Primers included in the PCR were 60 Vbeta and 13 Jbeta primers. This table comes from immunoSEQ multiplex PCR, and its TCRdb copy is limited to in-frame clones, with some not included. Counted here are about 100,000 clones, roughly 80% occurring once; the ten biggest clones make up more than 0.6%. Findings of the study overall: Presence/absence comparisons presumed near-even sequencing depth among donors. Published work reported that the classifier diagnosed cytomegalovirus status with high specificity and sensitivity. Most TCR sequences showed up rarely, but some public TCRs showed up in many donors.

The sequencing sample was made of PBMCs. This receptor was taken from an older woman in good health and CMV-seronegative. The rearrangement uses TRBV13 and TRBJ1-1; 8 bases match TRBD1. The CDR3 loop is CASSFRTGYTEAFF. The CDR3, as DNA: TGTGCCAGCAGCTTCAGGACAGGGTACACTGAAGCTTTCTTT.